The entry below gives a single T cell receptor beta chain sequence along with its context. Antigen specificity is unknown. This sample stems from a study of shared clonotypes between healthy human individuals. Study at large: Samples came from two female and a few male donors aged 18 to 49.

Authors' methods: Junction-only immunoSEQ data arrived without quality scores, meaning filtering differed. The repertoire was sequenced with immunoSEQ multiplex PCR; TCRdb's copy has only in-frame clones and lacks some. Clonal size and the V and J genes are those of that table, whereas D and trimming came from the DNA. The table lists fewer than 400,000 clones, around 67% of them singletons, with under 13% in the top ten. Trimming stripped 3 bases from V and 6 bases from J, with 18 bases between. Germline loops: CDR1 MNHEY, CDR2 SMNVEV (reference sequence). This CDR3 region has 16 residues. Study outcomes and limitations: Clonotypes that were shared across a handful of donors made up roughly 5% of naive CD4 clonotypes. At large depth, rarefaction still showed sorted-subset sequencing to be incomplete.

The sequence was obtained from a man aged 30 to 45 in good health. Sequenced input: memory CD4+ T cells sorted from blood. Subset in this sample: CD45RA-negative fraction. The rearrangement links TRBV27 to TRBJ1-5; maybe TRBD1 (5 bases). The CDR3 loop reads CASSFLAGGAVQPQHF. The CDR3 DNA reads TGTGCCAGCAGTTTTTTAGCCGGAGGGGCGGTTCAGCCCCAGCATTTT.